These 18 T cell receptor beta chains originate from one sample sequenced in a study of neoadjuvant anti-PD-1 for oral cavity cancer. Time point meaning: after neoadjuvant nivolumab, at surgical resection. The protocol was immunoSEQ multiplex PCR, while the TCRdb copy is restricted to in-frame clones and leaves out a portion. This table has nearly 15,000 clones, 40% appearing once. The sequences come from tumor tissue, collected after nivolumab (anti-PD-1) treatment. The source of these receptors is a person aged 40-85 years with oral cavity squamous cell carcinoma.

V and J are TRBV2 and TRBJ2-7; no clear D. Germline V gene data show CDR1 as SNHLY and CDR2 as FYNNEI. The CDR3 extends over 15 amino acids. V was pared by 1 base and J by 1 base, with 11 bases between. CDR3 DNA: TGTGCCAGCAGTGAAGATAACACCTCATCCTACGAGCAGTACTTC. It translates to CASSEDNTSSYEQYF.

By share, this clone counts as medium-sized (0.01 to 0.1%). The chain carries TRBV2 and TRBJ2-1; 12 nucleotides align to TRBD1. The germline gives CDR1 SNHLY, CDR2 FYNNEI. This CDR3 is built from 15 residues. The junction had 7 bases not matched to a gene; V was cut back by 8 bases and J by 5 bases. As DNA, the CDR3 is TGTGCCAGCCATTCCGGGACAGGGGGCCACAATGAGCAGTTCTTC. Encoded protein: CASHSGTGGHNEQFF.

This clone was observed a handful of times. The DNA of the CDR3 is TGTGCCAGCAGCCCCGTGGGGCTCGGGGAGACCCAGTACTTC. It yields the protein CASSPVGLGETQYF. The chain employs TRBV11-2 and TRBJ2-5, with D possibly matching TRBD1 (5 bases). This CDR3 region has 14 residues. The germline V gene encodes CDR1 SGHAT and CDR2 FQNNGV. V was shortened by 5 bases and J by 5 bases, with 15 bases between the two germline ends.

The CDR3 reads CASGRGPGELFF. The CDR3 DNA reads TGTGCCAGTGGCAGGGGACCCGGGGAGCTGTTTTTT. The rearrangement joins TRBV9 to TRBJ2-2, with TRBD1 as a possible D gene (6 bases). V lost 8 bases to trimming and J lost 6 bases, with 11 bases between them. Germline V gene sequence: CDR1 SGDLS, CDR2 YYNGEE. This CDR3 is built from 12 residues.

This clone was observed a handful of times. The chain couples TRBV5-1 to TRBJ2-7; D may be TRBD1 (5 bases). Germline CDR1 is SGHRS and CDR2 is YFSETQ. The V and J ends lost 4 bases and 4 bases respectively, with 9 bases between them. The CDR3 has 12 residues. CDR3 residues: CASSDQGYEQYF. The CDR3 coding sequence is TGCGCCAGCAGCGATCAGGGTTACGAGCAGTACTTC.

The chain carries TRBV15 and TRBJ1-2; no reliable D call. This CDR3 is 12 amino acids long. The germline V gene has CDR1 LNHNV and CDR2 YYDKDF (reference sequence). Trimming stripped 1 base from V and 5 bases from J, with 5 bases between. The CDR3 here is CATSRGDYGYTF. The CDR3 bases are TGTGCCACCAGCAGAGGAGATTATGGCTACACCTTC.

The V call is TRBV5-4, the J call TRBJ2-7; D is unclear. Germline CDR1 reads SGHNT; CDR2 reads YYREEE (reference sequence). V lost 0 bases to trimming and J lost 5 bases, with 15 bases between them. This CDR3 comprises 15 residues. The CDR3 protein is CASSLAGGFRHEQYF. CDR3 sequence (DNA): TGTGCCAGCAGCTTGGCGGGTGGGTTCAGGCACGAGCAGTACTTC.

This chain joins TRBV7-2 and TRBJ1-2; D may be TRBD1 (5 bases). CDR1 SGHTA and CDR2 FQGNSA come from the germline V gene. V lost 5 bases, J lost 4 bases, and 11 bases lay in between. The CDR3 consists of 13 residues. CDR3 amino acids: CASSPTGGYGYTF. CDR3 nucleotides: TGTGCCAGCAGCCCCACGGGGGGCTATGGCTACACCTTC.

V gene TRBV6-1 combines with J gene TRBJ1-6; D remains unclear. The germline V gene has CDR1 MNHNS and CDR2 SASEGT. The CDR3 extends over 15 amino acids. Trimming stripped 2 bases from V and 4 bases from J, with 9 bases between. The CDR3 DNA sequence: TGTGCCAGCAGTGAATTTTGGGGTTATAATTCACCCCTCCACTTT. Its protein is CASSEFWGYNSPLHF.

This clone was observed a single time. The chain has TRBV6-5 and TRBJ2-7; 10 bases are a match to TRBD1. Trimming cost V 7 bases and J 3 bases; bases outside gene matches: 6. Germline V gene data show CDR1 as MNHEY and CDR2 as SVGAGI. The CDR3 has 14 residues. The CDR3 region is CASIPRTGGYEQYF. Here the CDR3 DNA reads TGTGCCAGCATCCCACGGACAGGGGGCTACGAGCAGTACTTC.

The chain has TRBV5-1 and TRBJ1-2, with TRBD1 identical over 7 bases. After removal of 2 bases from V and 0 bases from J, the junction contained 4 bases not matched to a gene. Germline loops: CDR1 SGHRS, CDR2 YFSETQ. There are 15 residues in the CDR3. For the CDR3, the DNA is TGCGCCAGCAGCTTAAAGCAGGGGGCTAACTATGGCTACACCTTC. This encodes CASSLKQGANYGYTF.

In its sample, this clone was seen a few times. The rearrangement joins TRBV11-3 to TRBJ2-1; 7 bases map to TRBD2. CDR3 size: 16 residues. V shed 5 bases and J 5 bases; nucleotides not matched to a gene: 12. Per the germline V gene, CDR1 is SGHNT and CDR2 is YENEEA. In nucleotides, the CDR3 is TGTGCCAGCAGCAAGAGGGAGGGCGGGGGAAACAATGAGCAGTTCTTC. Translating it yields CASSKREGGGNNEQFF.

V gene TRBV7-9 combines with J gene TRBJ2-2, with no clear D. The V and J ends lost 5 bases and 3 bases respectively, with 13 bases between them. The germline V gene encodes CDR1 SEHNR and CDR2 FQNEAQ (reference sequence). CDR3 length equals 15 residues. CDR3 in DNA: TGTGCCAGCAGCACCCAACTGGGCTACACCGGGGAGCTGTTTTTT. This gives the protein CASSTQLGYTGELFF. Looking up the rest from reference TRBV7-9 and TRBJ2-2 gives the full variable domain: DTGVSQNPRHKITKRGQNVTFRCDPISEHNRLYWYRQTLGQGPEFLTYFQNEAQLEKSRLLSDRFSAERPKGSFSTLEIQRTEQGDSAMYLCASSTQLGYTGELFFGEGSRLTVL.

This clone appeared a single time. The chain has TRBV10-2 and TRBJ1-2; the D is unclear. The CDR3 loop spans 12 amino acids. Germline V CDR1 and CDR2: WSHSY, SAAADI. Trimming removed 1 base at V and 4 bases at J, with 4 bases between. The CDR3 DNA sequence: TGCGCCAGCAGTGAGTGGCCCTATGGCTACACCTTC. Residues: CASSEWPYGYTF.

This chain links TRBV6-1 with TRBJ2-7, with a tentative D call TRBD1 (6 bases). Per the germline V gene, CDR1 is MNHNS and CDR2 is SASEGT. V dropped 1 base and J dropped 1 base, with 11 bases sitting between them. This CDR3 is built from 15 residues. CDR3 nucleotides: TGTGCCAGCAGTGAAGTAACAGGGCGGTCCTACGAGCAGTACTTC. Its translation: CASSEVTGRSYEQYF.

The chain carries TRBV27 and TRBJ2-7; TRBD1 matches at 8 bases. The germline gives CDR1 MNHEY, CDR2 SMNVEV (reference sequence). The CDR3 spans 15 residues. Trimming removed 2 bases from V and 6 bases from J; junction bases left unmatched: 9. The DNA of the CDR3 is TGTGCCAGCAGTTTAACCGGGACAGGAAGGATCGAGCAGTACTTC. Translating gives CASSLTGTGRIEQYF.

V is TRBV10-3 and J is TRBJ2-7; TRBD1 matches at 8 bases. V trimming: 5 bases; J trimming: 6 bases; junction bases outside the gene matches: 9. The germline gives CDR1 ENHRY, CDR2 SYGVKD. The CDR3 length is 14 residues. CDR3: CAISRVPTGAEQYF. CDR3 DNA: TGTGCCATCAGTAGAGTCCCGACAGGGGCCGAGCAGTACTTC.

The chain is built from TRBV9 and TRBJ1-2; 10 bases fit TRBD1. CDR1 is SGDLS and CDR2 is YYNGEE in the germline V gene. V was clipped by 3 bases and J by 6 bases; unmatched bases: 8. This CDR3 contains 15 residues. Written as DNA, the CDR3 is TGTGCCAGCAGCGCACCGGACAGGGGGGGCGATGGCTACACCTTC. Its protein is CASSAPDRGGDGYTF.